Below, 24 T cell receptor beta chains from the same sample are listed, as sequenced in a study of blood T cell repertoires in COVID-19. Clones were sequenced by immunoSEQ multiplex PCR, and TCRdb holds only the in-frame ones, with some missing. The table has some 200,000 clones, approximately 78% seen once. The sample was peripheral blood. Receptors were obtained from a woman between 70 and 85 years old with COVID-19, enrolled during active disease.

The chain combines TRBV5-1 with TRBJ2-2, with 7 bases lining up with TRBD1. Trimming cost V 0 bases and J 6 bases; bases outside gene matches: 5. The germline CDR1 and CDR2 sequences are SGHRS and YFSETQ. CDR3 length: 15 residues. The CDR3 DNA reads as TGCGCCAGCAGCTTGGAGCAGGGGGTGTCCGGGGAGCTGTTTTTT. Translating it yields CASSLEQGVSGELFF.

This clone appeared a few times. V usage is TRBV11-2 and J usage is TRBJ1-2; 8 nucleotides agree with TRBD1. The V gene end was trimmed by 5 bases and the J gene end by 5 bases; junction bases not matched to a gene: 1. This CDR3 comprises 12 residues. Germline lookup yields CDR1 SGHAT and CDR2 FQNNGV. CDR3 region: CASSGQGYGYTF. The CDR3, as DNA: TGTGCCAGCAGCGGACAGGGTTATGGCTACACCTTC.

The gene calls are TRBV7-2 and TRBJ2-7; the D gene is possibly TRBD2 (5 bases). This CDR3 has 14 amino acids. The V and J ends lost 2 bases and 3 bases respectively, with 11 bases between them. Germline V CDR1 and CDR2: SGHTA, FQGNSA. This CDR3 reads CASSLTRENYEQYF. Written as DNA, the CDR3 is TGTGCCAGCAGCTTAACGAGGGAAAACTACGAGCAGTACTTC.

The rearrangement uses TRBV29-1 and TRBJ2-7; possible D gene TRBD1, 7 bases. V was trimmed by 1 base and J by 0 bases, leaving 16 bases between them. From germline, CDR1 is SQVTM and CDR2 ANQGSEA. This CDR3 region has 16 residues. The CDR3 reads CSVEGTGGTASYEQYF. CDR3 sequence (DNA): TGCAGCGTTGAAGGTACAGGAGGGACAGCCTCCTACGAGCAGTACTTC.

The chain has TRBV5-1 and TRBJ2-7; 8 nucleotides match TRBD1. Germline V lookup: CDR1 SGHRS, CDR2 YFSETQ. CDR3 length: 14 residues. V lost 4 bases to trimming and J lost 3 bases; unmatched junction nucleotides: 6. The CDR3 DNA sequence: TGCGCCAGCAGCCCGACAGGGGCCATCTACGAGCAGTACTTC. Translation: CASSPTGAIYEQYF.

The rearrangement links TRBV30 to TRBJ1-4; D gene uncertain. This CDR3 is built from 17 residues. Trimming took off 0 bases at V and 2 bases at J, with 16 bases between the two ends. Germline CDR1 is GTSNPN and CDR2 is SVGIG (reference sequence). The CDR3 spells CAWSVRREWATNEKLFF. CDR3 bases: TGTGCCTGGAGTGTACGAAGGGAGTGGGCGACTAATGAAAAACTGTTTTTT.

CDR3 loop: CASSARSGTGGFPGYGYTF. CDR3 DNA: TGTGCCAGCAGTGCTAGGTCCGGGACAGGGGGCTTTCCGGGCTATGGCTACACCTTC. This chain links TRBV6-1 with TRBJ1-2, with TRBD1 matching 12 bases. There are 19 residues in the CDR3. CDR1 and CDR2 (germline): MNHNS, SASEGT. Unmatched junction bases numbered 16, after V lost 4 bases and J lost 4 bases.

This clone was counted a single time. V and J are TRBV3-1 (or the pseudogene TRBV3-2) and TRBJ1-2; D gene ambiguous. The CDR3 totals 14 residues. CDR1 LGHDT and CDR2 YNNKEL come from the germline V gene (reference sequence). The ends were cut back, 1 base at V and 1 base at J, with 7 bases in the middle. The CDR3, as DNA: TGTGCCAGCAGCCAAGGTACAGTTAACTATGGCTACACCTTC. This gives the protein CASSQGTVNYGYTF.

The DNA for the CDR3 is TGTGCCAGCAGTTTTAGGGGTGAGCAGTTCTTC. Its protein is CASSFRGEQFF. This chain joins TRBV12-3 or TRBV12-4 and TRBJ2-1; possible D gene TRBD1, 5 bases. The V end was cut by 3 bases, the J end by 9 bases, with 6 bases between. This CDR3 is 11 amino acids long.

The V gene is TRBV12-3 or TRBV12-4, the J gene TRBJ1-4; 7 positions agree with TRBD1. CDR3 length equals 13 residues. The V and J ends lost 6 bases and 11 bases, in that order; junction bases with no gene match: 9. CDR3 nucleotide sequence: TGTGCCAGCAGGCCGACAGGGAGTAGGAAACTGTTTTTT. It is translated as CASRPTGSRKLFF.

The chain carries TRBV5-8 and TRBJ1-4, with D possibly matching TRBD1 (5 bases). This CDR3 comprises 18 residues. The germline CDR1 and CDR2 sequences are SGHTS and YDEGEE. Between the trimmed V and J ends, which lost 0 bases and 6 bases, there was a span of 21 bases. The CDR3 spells CASSLAFGDPQGDEKLFF. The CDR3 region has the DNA TGTGCCAGCAGCTTGGCTTTTGGAGACCCACAAGGGGATGAAAAACTGTTTTTT.

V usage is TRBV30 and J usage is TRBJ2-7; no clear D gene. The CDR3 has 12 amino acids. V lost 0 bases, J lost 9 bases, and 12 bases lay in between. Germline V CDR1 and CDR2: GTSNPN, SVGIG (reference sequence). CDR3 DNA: TGTGCCTGGAGTGTTTCCGGCGGAGTGCAGTACTTC. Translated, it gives CAWSVSGGVQYF.

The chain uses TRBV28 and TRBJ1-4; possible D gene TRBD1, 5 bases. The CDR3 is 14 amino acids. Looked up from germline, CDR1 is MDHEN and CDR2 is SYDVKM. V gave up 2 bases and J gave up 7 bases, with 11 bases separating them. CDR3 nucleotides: TGTGCCAGCAGTTTACAACAGGCGTTTGAAAAACTGTTTTTT. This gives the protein CASSLQQAFEKLFF.

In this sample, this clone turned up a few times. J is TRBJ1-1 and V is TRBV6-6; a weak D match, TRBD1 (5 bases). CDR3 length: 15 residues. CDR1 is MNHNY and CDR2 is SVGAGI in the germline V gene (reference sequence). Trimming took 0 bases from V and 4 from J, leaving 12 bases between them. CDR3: CASSYSPQGGTEAFF. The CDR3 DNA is TGTGCCAGCAGTTACTCGCCCCAGGGCGGCACTGAAGCTTTCTTT.

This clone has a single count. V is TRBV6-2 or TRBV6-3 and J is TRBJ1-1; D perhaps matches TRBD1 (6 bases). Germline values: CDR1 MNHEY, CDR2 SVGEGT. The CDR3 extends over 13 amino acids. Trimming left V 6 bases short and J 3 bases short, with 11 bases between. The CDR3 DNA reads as TGTGCCAGCAGCTTAAAGGGGGACACTGAAGCTTTCTTT. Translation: CASSLKGDTEAFF.

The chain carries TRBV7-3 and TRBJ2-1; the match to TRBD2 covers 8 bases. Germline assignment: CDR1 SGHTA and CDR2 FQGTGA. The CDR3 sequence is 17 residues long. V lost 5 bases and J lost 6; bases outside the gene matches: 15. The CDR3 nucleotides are TGTGCCAGCAGCCCTCGACTGGGACGGGAGGGGAGCAATGAGCAGTTCTTC. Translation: CASSPRLGREGSNEQFF. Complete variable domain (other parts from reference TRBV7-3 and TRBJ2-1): GAGVSQTPSNKVTEKGKYVELRCDPISGHTALYWYRQSLGQGPEFLIYFQGTGAADDSGLPNDRFFAVRPEGSVSTLKIQRTERGDSAVYLCASSPRLGREGSNEQFFGPGTRLTVL.

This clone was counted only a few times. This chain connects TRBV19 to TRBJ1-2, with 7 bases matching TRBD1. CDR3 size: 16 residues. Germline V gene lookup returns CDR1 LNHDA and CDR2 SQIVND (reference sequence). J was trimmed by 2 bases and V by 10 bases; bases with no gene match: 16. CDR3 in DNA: TGTGCCACCAAGTACGGGCCAGGGGGAGTAAACTATGGCTACACCTTC. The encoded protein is CATKYGPGGVNYGYTF.

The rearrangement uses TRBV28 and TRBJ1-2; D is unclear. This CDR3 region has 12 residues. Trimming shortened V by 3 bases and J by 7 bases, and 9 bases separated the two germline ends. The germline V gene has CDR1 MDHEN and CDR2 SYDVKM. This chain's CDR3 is CASSLAAGGYTF. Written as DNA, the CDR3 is TGTGCCAGCAGTTTGGCGGCGGGTGGCTACACCTTC.

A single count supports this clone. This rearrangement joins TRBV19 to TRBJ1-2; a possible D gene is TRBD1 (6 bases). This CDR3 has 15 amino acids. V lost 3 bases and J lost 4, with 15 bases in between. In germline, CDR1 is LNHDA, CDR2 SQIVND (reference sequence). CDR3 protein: CASSITGTAGYGYTF. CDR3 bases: TGTGCCAGTAGTATTACAGGGACGGCGGGCTATGGCTACACCTTC.

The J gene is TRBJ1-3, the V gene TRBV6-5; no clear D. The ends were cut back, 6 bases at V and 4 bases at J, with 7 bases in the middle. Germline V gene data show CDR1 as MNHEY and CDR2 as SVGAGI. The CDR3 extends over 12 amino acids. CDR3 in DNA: TGTGCCAGCAGGGCCTCCGGAAACACCATATATTTT. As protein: CASRASGNTIYF.

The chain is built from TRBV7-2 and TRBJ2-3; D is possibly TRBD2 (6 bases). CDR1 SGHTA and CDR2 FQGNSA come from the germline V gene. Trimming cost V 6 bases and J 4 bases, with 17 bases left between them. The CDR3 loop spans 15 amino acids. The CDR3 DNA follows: TGTGCCAGCAGATACACTAGCTCACCTCCAGATACGCAGTATTTT. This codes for CASRYTSSPPDTQYF.

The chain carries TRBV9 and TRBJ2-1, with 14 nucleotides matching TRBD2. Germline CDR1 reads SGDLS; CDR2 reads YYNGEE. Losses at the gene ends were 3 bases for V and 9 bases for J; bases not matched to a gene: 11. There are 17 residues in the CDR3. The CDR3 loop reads CASSAMLTSGRAVEQFF. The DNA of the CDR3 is TGTGCCAGCAGCGCAATGCTGACTAGCGGGAGGGCCGTTGAGCAGTTCTTC.

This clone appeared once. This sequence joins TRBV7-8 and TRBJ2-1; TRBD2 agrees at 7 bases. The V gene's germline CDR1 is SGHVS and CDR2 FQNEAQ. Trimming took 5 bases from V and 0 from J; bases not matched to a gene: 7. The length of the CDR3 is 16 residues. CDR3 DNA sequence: TGTGCCAGCAGCCAAAGCGGGACGAGCTCCTACAATGAGCAGTTCTTC. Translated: CASSQSGTSSYNEQFF. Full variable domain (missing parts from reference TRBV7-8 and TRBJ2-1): GAGVSQSPRYKVAKRGQDVALRCDPISGHVSLFWYQQALGQGPEFLTYFQNEAQLDKSGLPSDRFFAERPEGSVSTLKIQRTQQEDSAVYLCASSQSGTSSYNEQFFGPGTRLTVL.

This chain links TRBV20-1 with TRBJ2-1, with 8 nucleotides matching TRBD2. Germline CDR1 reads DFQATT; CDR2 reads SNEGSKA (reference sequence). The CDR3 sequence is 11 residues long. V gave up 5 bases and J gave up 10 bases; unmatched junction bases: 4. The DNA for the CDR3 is TGCAGTGCTGGACTAGCAGGGGAGCAGTTCTTC. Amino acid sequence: CSAGLAGEQFF.